Listed below are T cell receptor beta chains from one sample, sequenced in a study of blood T cell repertoires in COVID-19. Repertoires were generated with immunoSEQ multiplex PCR, while TCRdb's copy carries only in-frame clones and drops some. The table includes about 27,000 clones, around 90% detected once. Sequencing input: peripheral blood. The receptors come from a human donor with active COVID-19. The donor label of this sample is uncertain. Both conserved end residues are part of each CDR3. A D gene is named only where the DNA matches it firmly. The size of a clone is reported for some rows only, either as once, few or many, or as a class for expanded clones.

>TRBJ2-3|TRBD2|TRBV5-1|-
CASGSGGSTDTQYF
TGCGCCAGCGGTAGCGGGGGAAGCACAGATACGCAGTATTTT
>TRBJ2-7|-|TRBV19|-
CASSIDAGYEQYF
TGTGCCAGTAGTATAGATGCAGGATACGAGCAGTACTTC
>TRBJ1-1|TRBD1|TRBV7-9|-
CASSPGQGADSGTEAFF
TGTGCCAGCAGCCCGGGACAGGGGGCCGATTCGGGCACTGAAGCTTTCTTT
>TRBJ2-1|-|TRBV14|-
CASSQVQGPYNEQFF
TGTGCCAGCAGCCAAGTTCAGGGTCCCTACAATGAGCAGTTCTTC
>TRBJ2-6|-|TRBV2|-
CARTTGTGANVLTF
TGTGCCAGAACAACAGGGACCGGGGCCAACGTCCTGACTTTC
>TRBJ1-2|-|TRBV11-2|-
CASSLEGTNVYGYTF
TGTGCCAGCAGCTTAGAGGGGACAAACGTCTATGGCTACACCTTC
>TRBJ1-1|TRBD1|TRBV5-1|-
CASSSPTGGNTEAFF
TGCGCCAGCAGCTCTCCGACAGGGGGGAACACTGAAGCTTTCTTT
>TRBJ2-1|TRBD2|TRBV6-6|few
CATTLAGGRGDEQFF
TGTGCCACCACTTTAGCGGGGGGGCGTGGAGATGAGCAGTTCTTC
>TRBJ1-1|TRBD1|TRBV29-1|-
CSVEGRQGGTEAFF
TGCAGCGTTGAAGGGCGACAGGGCGGCACTGAAGCTTTCTTT
>TRBJ2-7|TRBD1|TRBV6-5|-
CASSSDRGSYEQYF
TGTGCCAGCAGTTCGGACAGGGGGTCGTACGAGCAGTACTTC
>TRBJ2-2|-|TRBV9|-
CASSDRVKNTGELFF
TGTGCCAGCAGCGACAGGGTAAAGAACACCGGGGAGCTGTTTTTT